This T cell receptor (beta chain) was sequenced for a study of control samples from healthy donors and cancer patients. Sequenced by immunoSEQ multiplex PCR; TCRdb stores in-frame clones only, minus some. The data hold around 19,000 clones, with 84% observed a single time. The CDR3 runs 17 residues. Germline loops: CDR1 MDHEN, CDR2 SYDVKM. The V end was cut by 3 bases, the J end by 1 base, with 16 bases between. This receptor was obtained from a woman in her seventies with lung cancer. The chain employs TRBV28 and TRBJ1-3; a weak D match, TRBD1 (6 bases). Sequenced material: PBMCs. CDR3 nucleotides: TGTGCCAGCAGTTTGAACCCCTCAACAGGGTCTGGAAACACCATATATTTT. It encodes CASSLNPSTGSGNTIYF.